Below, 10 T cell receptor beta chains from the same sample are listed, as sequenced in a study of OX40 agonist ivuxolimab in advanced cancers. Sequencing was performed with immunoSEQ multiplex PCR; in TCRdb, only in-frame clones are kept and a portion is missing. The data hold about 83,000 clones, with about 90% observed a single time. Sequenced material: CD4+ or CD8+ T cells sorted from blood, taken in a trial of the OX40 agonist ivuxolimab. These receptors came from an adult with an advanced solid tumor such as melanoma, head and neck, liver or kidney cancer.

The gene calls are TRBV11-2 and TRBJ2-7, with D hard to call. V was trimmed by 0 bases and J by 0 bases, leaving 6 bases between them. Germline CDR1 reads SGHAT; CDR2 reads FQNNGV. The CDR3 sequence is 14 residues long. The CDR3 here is CASSLERASYEQYF. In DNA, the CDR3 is TGTGCCAGCAGCTTAGAAAGGGCCTCCTACGAGCAGTACTTC.

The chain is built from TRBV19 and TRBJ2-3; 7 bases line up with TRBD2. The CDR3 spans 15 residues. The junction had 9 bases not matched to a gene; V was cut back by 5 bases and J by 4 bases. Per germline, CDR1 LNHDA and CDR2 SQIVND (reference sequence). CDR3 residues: CASSGAGLGADTQYF. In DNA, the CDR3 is TGTGCCAGTAGTGGTGCCGGACTAGGTGCAGATACGCAGTATTTT.

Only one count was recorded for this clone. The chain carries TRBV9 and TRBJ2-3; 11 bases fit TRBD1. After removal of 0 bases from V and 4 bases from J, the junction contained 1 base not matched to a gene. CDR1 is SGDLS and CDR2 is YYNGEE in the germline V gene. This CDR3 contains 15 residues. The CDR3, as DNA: TGTGCCAGCAGCGTAGAGGGACAGGGGGCAGATACGCAGTATTTT. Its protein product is CASSVEGQGADTQYF.

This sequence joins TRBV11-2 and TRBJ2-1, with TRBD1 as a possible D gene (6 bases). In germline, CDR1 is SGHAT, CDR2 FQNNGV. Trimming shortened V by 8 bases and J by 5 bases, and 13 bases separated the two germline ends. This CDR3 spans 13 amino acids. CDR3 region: CASGRDNNNEQFF. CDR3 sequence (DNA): TGTGCCAGCGGCCGGGACAACAACAATGAGCAGTTCTTC.

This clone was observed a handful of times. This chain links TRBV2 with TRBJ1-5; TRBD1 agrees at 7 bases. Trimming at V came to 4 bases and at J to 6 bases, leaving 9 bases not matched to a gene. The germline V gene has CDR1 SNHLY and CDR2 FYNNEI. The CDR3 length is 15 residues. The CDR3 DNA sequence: TGTGCCAGCAGTGGACAGGGTAGTAAGGGTCAGCCCCAGCATTTT. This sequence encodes CASSGQGSKGQPQHF.

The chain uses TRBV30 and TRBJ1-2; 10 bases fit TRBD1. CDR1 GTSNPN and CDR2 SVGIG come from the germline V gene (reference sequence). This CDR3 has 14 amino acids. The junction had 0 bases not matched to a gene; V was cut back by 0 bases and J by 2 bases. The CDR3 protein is CAWSVTGGNYGYTF. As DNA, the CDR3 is TGTGCCTGGAGTGTGACAGGGGGCAACTATGGCTACACCTTC.

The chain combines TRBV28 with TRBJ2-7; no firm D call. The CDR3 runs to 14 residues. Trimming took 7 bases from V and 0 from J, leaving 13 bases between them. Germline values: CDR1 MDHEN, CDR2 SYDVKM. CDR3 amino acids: CASKLATDSYEQYF. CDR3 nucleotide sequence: TGTGCCAGCAAACTTGCCACAGACTCCTACGAGCAGTACTTC.

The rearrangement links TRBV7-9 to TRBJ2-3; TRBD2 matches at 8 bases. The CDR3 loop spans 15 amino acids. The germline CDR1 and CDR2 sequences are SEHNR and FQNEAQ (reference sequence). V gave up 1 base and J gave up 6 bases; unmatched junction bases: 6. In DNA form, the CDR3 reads TGTGCCAGCAGCTTAGAACGGGGGGGCAGCGATACGCAGTATTTT. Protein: CASSLERGGSDTQYF.

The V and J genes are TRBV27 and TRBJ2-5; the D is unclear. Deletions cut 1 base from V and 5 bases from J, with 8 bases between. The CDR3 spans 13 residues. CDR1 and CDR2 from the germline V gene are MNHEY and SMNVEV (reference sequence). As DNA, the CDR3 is TGTGCCAGCAGTTTATTTTATATGGAGACCCAGTACTTC. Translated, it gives CASSLFYMETQYF.

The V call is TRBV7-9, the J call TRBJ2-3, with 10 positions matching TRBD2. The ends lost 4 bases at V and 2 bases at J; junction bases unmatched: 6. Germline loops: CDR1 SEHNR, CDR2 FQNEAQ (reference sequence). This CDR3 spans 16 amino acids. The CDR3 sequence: CASSSSGSTLTDTQYF. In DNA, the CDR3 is TGTGCCAGCAGCTCTAGCGGGAGTACCCTCACAGATACGCAGTATTTT.